The rows below give T cell receptor beta chains drawn from one sample of a study of cytomegalovirus exposure and HLA in healthy donors. Clones were sequenced by immunoSEQ multiplex PCR, and TCRdb holds only the in-frame ones, with some missing. The sample has about 160,000 clones; the top ten hold 1% to 1.5%. Sequencing was carried out using PBMCs. The receptors here all came from a woman aged 55-75 years in good health and CMV-seronegative. Both conserved end residues are part of each CDR3. A D gene is named only where the DNA matches it firmly.

V gene: TRBV19
D gene: .
J gene: TRBJ1-5
CDR3 DNA: TGTGCCAGTAGTATAGGGCAGGTTAGCAATCAGCCCCAGCATTTT
CDR3 protein: CASSIGQVSNQPQHF

V gene: TRBV10-2
D gene: TRBD1
J gene: TRBJ1-2
CDR3 DNA: TGCGCCAGCAGTGAACCTCGACAGGGGGCGCTTAGCTACACCTTC
CDR3 protein: CASSEPRQGALSYTF

V gene: TRBV10-3
D gene: TRBD1
J gene: TRBJ2-2
CDR3 DNA: TGTGCCATCAGTGATCCGGGACAGGGGGCGCCCGGGGAGCTGTTTTTT
CDR3 protein: CAISDPGQGAPGELFF

V gene: TRBV19
D gene: TRBD1
J gene: TRBJ1-2
CDR3 DNA: TGTGCCAGTAGTGACAGGGGGCGGGTCTATGGCTACACCTTC
CDR3 protein: CASSDRGRVYGYTF

V gene: TRBV7-9
D gene: .
J gene: TRBJ1-2
CDR3 DNA: TGTGCCCTACGGCCGGGGGATTATGGCTACACCTTC
CDR3 protein: CALRPGDYGYTF

V gene: TRBV19
D gene: .
J gene: TRBJ2-1
CDR3 DNA: TGTGCCAGTAGTGCCTACAGGGGGGGCTCCTACAATGAGCAGTTCTTC
CDR3 protein: CASSAYRGGSYNEQFF

V gene: TRBV6-5
D gene: TRBD1
J gene: TRBJ1-1
CDR3 DNA: TGTGCCAGCAGTTCCCGGGACAGGGGTTTTGAAGCTTTCTTT
CDR3 protein: CASSSRDRGFEAFF

V gene: TRBV9
D gene: .
J gene: TRBJ1-4
CDR3 DNA: TGTGCCAGCAGCGTTCGTGCTGGGGCTCGACTGTTTTTT
CDR3 protein: CASSVRAGARLFF

V gene: TRBV7-9
D gene: .
J gene: TRBJ2-5
CDR3 DNA: TGTGCCTTCGGGGGTCCTCCGGAGACCCAGTACTTC
CDR3 protein: CAFGGPPETQYF

V gene: TRBV5-1
D gene: TRBD2
J gene: TRBJ2-1
CDR3 DNA: TGCGCCAGCAGCTTGACTAGCGGGAGAAATGAGCAGTTCTTC
CDR3 protein: CASSLTSGRNEQFF

V gene: TRBV29-1
D gene: .
J gene: TRBJ2-3
CDR3 DNA: TGCAGCGTTGCAGCAGATACGCAGTATTTT
CDR3 protein: CSVAADTQYF

V gene: TRBV9
D gene: TRBD2
J gene: TRBJ2-3
CDR3 DNA: TGTGCCAGCAGCTGGAGCGGGAGAGGAGGGGATACGCAGTATTTT
CDR3 protein: CASSWSGRGGDTQYF

V gene: TRBV19
D gene: TRBD2
J gene: TRBJ2-1
CDR3 DNA: TGTGCCAGTAGTATAGTAAGGACTAGCGGCAAACAGTTCTTC
CDR3 protein: CASSIVRTSGKQFF

V gene: TRBV27
D gene: TRBD2
J gene: TRBJ2-1
CDR3 DNA: TGTGCCAGCAAGGGACTAGCGGGAGTCGATGAGCAGTTCTTC
CDR3 protein: CASKGLAGVDEQFF

V gene: TRBV5-6
D gene: .
J gene: TRBJ2-2
CDR3 DNA: TGTGCCAGCAGCTTGGACATCACCGGGGAGCTGTTTTTT
CDR3 protein: CASSLDITGELFF

V gene: TRBV11-2
D gene: TRBD2
J gene: TRBJ2-1
CDR3 DNA: TGTGCCAGCAGCTTACAGCGGGAGGGCAATGAGCAGTTCTTC
CDR3 protein: CASSLQREGNEQFF

V gene: TRBV15
D gene: .
J gene: TRBJ2-7
CDR3 DNA: TGTGCCACCAGCAGAGATCCCATGAGGGAGCAGTACTTC
CDR3 protein: CATSRDPMREQYF

V gene: TRBV19
D gene: .
J gene: TRBJ1-1
CDR3 DNA: TGTGCCAGTAGTATAATCGGACTGGGAACTGAAGCTTTCTTT
CDR3 protein: CASSIIGLGTEAFF

V gene: TRBV25-1
D gene: TRBD1
J gene: TRBJ1-5
CDR3 DNA: TGTGCCAGCAGTGGTGAGACAGGGAGCAATCAGCCCCAGCATTTT
CDR3 protein: CASSGETGSNQPQHF

V gene: TRBV9
D gene: .
J gene: TRBJ1-6
CDR3 DNA: TGTGCCAGCAGCCCCGACAGGTATTCACCCCTCCACTTT
CDR3 protein: CASSPDRYSPLHF

V gene: TRBV6-5
D gene: TRBD1
J gene: TRBJ2-7
CDR3 DNA: TGTGCCAGCAGCTACCGGGACAGGAACTACGAGCAGTACTTC
CDR3 protein: CASSYRDRNYEQYF

V gene: TRBV5-1
D gene: .
J gene: TRBJ1-1
CDR3 DNA: TGCGCCAGCAGCTTGGGGGCAGCCGCAAACACTGAAGCTTTCTTT
CDR3 protein: CASSLGAAANTEAFF

V gene: TRBV2
D gene: TRBD1
J gene: TRBJ1-1
CDR3 DNA: TGTGCCAGTGACAGGGAGGCCGTCACTGAAGCTTTCTTT
CDR3 protein: CASDREAVTEAFF

V gene: TRBV5-6
D gene: .
J gene: TRBJ1-3
CDR3 DNA: TGTGCCAGCAGCTTGGGGGGGGTGAGAGGAAACACCATATATTTT
CDR3 protein: CASSLGGVRGNTIYF

V gene: TRBV18
D gene: .
J gene: TRBJ2-1
CDR3 DNA: TGTGCCAGCTCACCCCATCAGGACAATGAGCAGTTCTTC
CDR3 protein: CASSPHQDNEQFF

V gene: TRBV21-1
D gene: .
J gene: TRBJ2-7
CDR3 DNA: TGTGCCGGACGAAGTTGGACTAGCGGGAGGGAGCGCTCCTACGAGCAGTACTTC
CDR3 protein: CAGRSWTSGRERSYEQYF

V gene: TRBV7-9
D gene: TRBD1
J gene: TRBJ2-7
CDR3 DNA: TGTGCCAGCAGCTCTAACAGGGGGCCCCTAGCCTACGAGCAGTACTTC
CDR3 protein: CASSSNRGPLAYEQYF

V gene: TRBV7-2
D gene: .
J gene: TRBJ2-7
CDR3 DNA: TGTGCCAGCAGCTCAGACATGGGGCTAGTGGACGAGCAGTACTTC
CDR3 protein: CASSSDMGLVDEQYF

V gene: TRBV9
D gene: .
J gene: TRBJ1-1
CDR3 DNA: TGTGCCAGCAGCGTGGGCCCCCTACAGGGAGCAGTTACTGAAGCTTTCTTT
CDR3 protein: CASSVGPLQGAVTEAFF

V gene: TRBV5-8
D gene: TRBD2
J gene: TRBJ2-3
CDR3 DNA: TGTGCCAGCAGCAAGACTAGCGGGAGGTTGACAGATACGCAGTATTTT
CDR3 protein: CASSKTSGRLTDTQYF

V gene: TRBV7-2
D gene: .
J gene: TRBJ1-5
CDR3 DNA: TGTGCCAGCAGCCTTGACTCACCTAGCAATCAGCCCCAGCATTTT
CDR3 protein: CASSLDSPSNQPQHF

V gene: TRBV2
D gene: TRBD1
J gene: TRBJ1-2
CDR3 DNA: TGTGCCAGCAGTGACCGGGACAGGGGCGGCTACACCTTC
CDR3 protein: CASSDRDRGGYTF

V gene: TRBV7-2
D gene: .
J gene: TRBJ1-2
CDR3 DNA: TGTGCCGTCAAAGGGGGAATGAGCTATGGCTACACCTTC
CDR3 protein: CAVKGGMSYGYTF

V gene: TRBV7-9
D gene: TRBD1
J gene: TRBJ1-1
CDR3 DNA: TGTGCCAGCAGCCCTACAGGGGCGAACACTGAAGCTTTCTTT
CDR3 protein: CASSPTGANTEAFF

V gene: TRBV7-3
D gene: .
J gene: TRBJ2-1
CDR3 DNA: TGTGCCAGCAGCTTAAACGGGTATGAGCAGTTCTTC
CDR3 protein: CASSLNGYEQFF

V gene: TRBV6-5
D gene: .
J gene: TRBJ1-6
CDR3 DNA: TGTGCCAGCAGTTATGGAGATTCACCCCTCCACTTT
CDR3 protein: CASSYGDSPLHF

V gene: TRBV11-3
D gene: .
J gene: TRBJ2-1
CDR3 DNA: TGTGCCAGCAGCCGAGGGCGCAATGAGCAGTTCTTC
CDR3 protein: CASSRGRNEQFF

V gene: TRBV4-1
D gene: .
J gene: TRBJ2-7
CDR3 DNA: TGCGCCAGCAGAGCCAAGGTGCTAGCGTACGAGCAGTACTTC
CDR3 protein: CASRAKVLAYEQYF

V gene: TRBV5-1
D gene: TRBD2
J gene: TRBJ2-1
CDR3 DNA: TGCGCCAGCAGCATGGGAGGGAGGTCCTACAATGAGCAGTTCTTC
CDR3 protein: CASSMGGRSYNEQFF

V gene: TRBV7-9
D gene: .
J gene: TRBJ1-1
CDR3 DNA: TGTGCCAGCAGCTTAGCGCGGTTGGGGGGGACTGAAGCTTTCTTT
CDR3 protein: CASSLARLGGTEAFF

V gene: TRBV11-2
D gene: TRBD1
J gene: TRBJ2-7
CDR3 DNA: TGTGCCAGCAGCTTAGACGGCCGGTCGAGCGGTAAACGGACAGGCGAGCAGTACTTC
CDR3 protein: CASSLDGRSSGKRTGEQYF

V gene: TRBV6-1
D gene: TRBD2
J gene: TRBJ2-1
CDR3 DNA: TGTGCCAGCAGTGAAACGGGACTATCGTACAATGAGCAGTTCTTC
CDR3 protein: CASSETGLSYNEQFF

V gene: TRBV19
D gene: .
J gene: TRBJ1-2
CDR3 DNA: TGTGCCAGTAGCCCCCGGTCGACACCTAACTATGGCTACACCTTC
CDR3 protein: CASSPRSTPNYGYTF

V gene: TRBV29-1
D gene: TRBD1
J gene: TRBJ1-1
CDR3 DNA: TGCAGCGTTGTGGCAGGGGGGAGGACTGAAGCTTTCTTT
CDR3 protein: CSVVAGGRTEAFF

V gene: TRBV10-3
D gene: .
J gene: TRBJ1-2
CDR3 DNA: TGTGCCATCAGTGACCCGGGGCGCGCGGGAGACTATGGCTACACCTTC
CDR3 protein: CAISDPGRAGDYGYTF

V gene: TRBV7-3
D gene: TRBD1
J gene: TRBJ2-1
CDR3 DNA: TGTGCCAGCAGCTTAACGGGACAGAGTTATCAGTTCTTC
CDR3 protein: CASSLTGQSYQFF

V gene: TRBV9
D gene: .
J gene: TRBJ1-1
CDR3 DNA: TGTGCCAGCAGCGCACTTACAGCGAACACTGAAGCTTTCTTT
CDR3 protein: CASSALTANTEAFF

V gene: TRBV7-9
D gene: .
J gene: TRBJ2-7
CDR3 DNA: TGTGCCAGCAGCTACAATTCAGGGACTGAGCAGTACTTC
CDR3 protein: CASSYNSGTEQYF

V gene: TRBV5-1
D gene: TRBD1
J gene: TRBJ1-1
CDR3 DNA: TGCGCCAGCAGCTTACCCGACAGGGCGAACACTGAAGCTTTCTTT
CDR3 protein: CASSLPDRANTEAFF

V gene: TRBV6-6
D gene: TRBD1
J gene: TRBJ2-2
CDR3 DNA: TGTGCCAGTAACCCAGGACAGGGTCGAACCGGGGAGCTGTTTTTT
CDR3 protein: CASNPGQGRTGELFF

V gene: TRBV13
D gene: TRBD1
J gene: TRBJ2-7
CDR3 DNA: TGTGCCAGCAGCCCCGGGACAGGGCCTTACGAGCAGTACTTC
CDR3 protein: CASSPGTGPYEQYF

V gene: TRBV15
D gene: .
J gene: TRBJ1-5
CDR3 DNA: TGTGCCACCAGCAGGGATCCCAGACAGATTTATAGCAATCAGCCCCAGCATTTT
CDR3 protein: CATSRDPRQIYSNQPQHF

V gene: TRBV18
D gene: TRBD1
J gene: TRBJ1-3
CDR3 DNA: TGTGCCAGCTCACCGTTCATGGGGACAGGAGGCTCTGGAAACACCATATATTTT
CDR3 protein: CASSPFMGTGGSGNTIYF

V gene: TRBV7-2
D gene: TRBD2
J gene: TRBJ2-7
CDR3 DNA: TGTGCCAGCAGCTTATTGAGCGGGGGGGGCGGGCAGTACTTC
CDR3 protein: CASSLLSGGGGQYF

V gene: TRBV5-1
D gene: .
J gene: TRBJ2-7
CDR3 DNA: TGCGCCAGCAGTAGTGGACTCATGAACGAGCAGTACTTC
CDR3 protein: CASSSGLMNEQYF

V gene: TRBV2
D gene: TRBD2
J gene: TRBJ2-3
CDR3 DNA: TGTGCCAGCTCTAAGGGGGTAGCGGGGGGCACAGATACGCAGTATTTT
CDR3 protein: CASSKGVAGGTDTQYF

V gene: TRBV10-3
D gene: TRBD2
J gene: TRBJ2-3
CDR3 DNA: TGTGCCGCCCGCCCGGGACTAGCGGGAGTGTTAGATACGCAGTATTTT
CDR3 protein: CAARPGLAGVLDTQYF

V gene: TRBV4-1
D gene: TRBD1
J gene: TRBJ2-7
CDR3 DNA: TGCGCCAGCAGCCAAGATTATAGGGGGCTAACCTACGAGCAGTACTTC
CDR3 protein: CASSQDYRGLTYEQYF

V gene: TRBV9
D gene: TRBD2
J gene: TRBJ2-1
CDR3 DNA: TGTGCCAGCAGCGTAGCTTCCGGGACTAGCGGGGGGGCGTATGAGCAGTTCTTC
CDR3 protein: CASSVASGTSGGAYEQFF